The source of this T cell receptor beta chain is a study of OX40 agonist ivuxolimab in advanced cancers. Findings of the study overall: The study observed clonal expansion of CD4+ and CD8+ blood T cells by week 6 at 0.1 to 3.0 mg/kg.

For this clone: Antigen: not known.

TCRdb's copy holds only in-frame clones and misses some; the assay was immunoSEQ multiplex PCR. The sample records 100,000 to 150,000 clones, less than 95% being singletons. Germline loops: CDR1 KGHSH, CDR2 LQKENI. Trimming pared 6 bases from V and 2 bases from J, leaving 14 bases between. This CDR3 is 15 amino acids long. This specimen was CD4+ or CD8+ T cells sorted from blood, taken in a trial of the OX40 agonist ivuxolimab. The genes are TRBV18 and TRBJ1-5; D is unclear. This TCR derives from an adult with an advanced solid tumor such as melanoma, head and neck, liver or kidney cancer. The CDR3 sequence: CASSQSGAGNQPQHF. The CDR3 DNA sequence: TGTGCCAGCTCCCAATCAGGCGCGGGCAATCAGCCCCAGCATTTT. The full variable domain, rest sourced from reference TRBV18 and TRBJ1-5, is NAGVMQNPRHLVRRRGQEARLRCSPMKGHSHVYWYRQLPEEGLKFMVYLQKENIIDESGMPKERFSAEFPKEGPSILRIQQVVRGDSAAYFCASSQSGAGNQPQHFGDGTRLSIL.